This T cell receptor beta chain was documented in a study of beta chain features in type 1 diabetes (dated by TCRdb to between 2017 and 2018). With regard to the full study: Mean age, gender distribution, total cell number and subset yield did not differ between patients and healthy donors. A total of some 100,000,000 sorted cells were examined across all samples, and the number of cells per subset was strongly correlated with RNA yield. Regulatory and stem cell-like memory subsets were obtained from only 8 patients and roughly eight healthy donors, while naive and central memory subsets were obtained from all 30 or so donors. In the study, TCRB repertoires of sorted circulating CD4+ T cell subsets from recently diagnosed type 1 diabetes patients were compared with those of matched healthy donors. Broad study findings and their caveats: In all four CD4+ subsets, TCRB CDR3 length was moderately but significantly shorter in type 1 diabetes patients. HLA sub-analyses involved small numbers of individuals, so any influence of HLA type on TCRB rearrangement remained unresolved. PCR may preferentially amplify shorter templates, but because patient and control samples were amplified and corrected together, any resulting skew would affect both groups equally. At VDJ recombination sites, type 1 diabetes patients had fewer insertions and more deleted nucleotides, which implies abnormalities in thymic rearrangement. Naive, central memory and regulatory TCRB repertoires appeared more similar among patients than among healthy donors. Because cDNA was sequenced instead of genomic DNA, highly expressing activated cells could be over-represented, though the groups showed no difference in activation or CD3 levels.

The CDR3, from cysteine to phenylalanine, totals 15 residues. Kept here is only the CDR3 DNA, which spans 45 bases and is read in frame from base 1. Taken from the germline V gene, the CDR1 and CDR2 loops are LGHNA and YSLEER. Trimming at the junction amounts to 0 bases on V and 0 bases on J, and the germline ends lie 9 bases apart. Each donor gave one peripheral blood draw, averaging about 100 mL, which was collected into heparinised tubes. A BD FACSAria II and a panel including CD45RO, CCR7, CD25, CD127, CD95 and CD27 were used to sort naive, central memory, regulatory and stem cell-like memory CD4+ T cells. Every sorted population had a purity above 98%. PBMCs were separated immediately by Lymphoprep density gradient centrifugation and were stained directly, without being cultured. So that batch effects would be minimized, each experiment stained and sorted samples in pairs, pairing one healthy donor with one patient.

This clone has just a few counts. This clone's antigen is unknown. Base qualities were left out, and no much larger clone turns up one base away. All of the isolated RNA was reverse transcribed with the High Capacity cDNA Reverse Transcription Kit, so expressed TCRB transcripts were sequenced. Deep immunoSEQ sequencing was performed on naive, central memory and regulatory T cell samples, with an average of about 3.6 million total reads per sample. Sorted cells were lysed in RLT buffer and RNA was extracted with DNase-treated RNeasy Micro or Mini kits, depending on cell number. Each cell subset was processed on its own to prevent cross-contamination, while patient and healthy donor samples were processed together. The immunoSEQ multiplex PCR was used to amplify TCRB sequences from cDNA, yielding 87-bp fragments that span the CDR3 region. Sequencing of the amplicons was done on the Illumina HiSeq platform. As for the authors' bioinformatics: PCR bias was corrected computationally using synthetic template baselines, and reads within Hamming distance 2 were collapsed, with unmergeable singletons discarded. By aligning reads against IMGT, V, D and J genes, CDR3 length, and insertions or deletions at six rearrangement sites were assigned. Within each subset, clonotype counts were normalized to the number of sorted cells before true diversity and Gini coefficients were calculated with the tcR R package. The overlap coefficient, calculated on TCRB nucleotide sequences, was used to measure repertoire sharing. Out-of-frame TCRB sequences from naive cells were analyzed to stand in for the pre-selection repertoire. The table was pulled from immuneACCESS by TCRdb, which kept in-frame rearrangements only. Such tables lose some clones; where checked, under half of the loss comes from unresolved V genes, and the rest has no known cause. V and J calls and clone size come straight from that table; D and trimming were deduced from the DNA. The sample table contains 350,000 to 450,000 clones; only one count was recorded for about 15% of them. Of the sample, approximately 0.035% is held by the ten largest clones.

The clonotype originates from a man aged 25 to 40 in good health. What was sequenced was naive CD4+ T cells from blood. The cell subset or site tag for this specimen amounts to: true naive CD4+ T cells. The V and J segments used are TRBV4-3 and TRBJ2-7, and perhaps TRBD2 as D gene, on 5 matching bases. The DNA reads TGCGCCAGCAGCCAAGATTGGACTGACTCCTACGAGCAGTACTTC. This sequence encodes CASSQDWTDSYEQYF.